These 32 T cell receptor beta chains originate from one sample sequenced in a study of breast tumors, draining lymph nodes, adjacent tissues. TCRdb re-derived calls from the multiplex PCR reads in MiXCR, one entry per CDR3 protein. The repertoire holds tens of thousands of distinct CDR3 sequences, with approximately 28% as singletons. Samples came from axillary lymph nodes draining the breast cancer. The source material was axillary lymph node tissue. These receptors all stem from a female donor with breast cancer. Some clones in this sample may be carry-over from other donors' samples.

This clonotype has only a few counts. This could be a read error, since a much larger clone is one nucleotide away. The chain links TRBV11-2 to TRBJ2-5, with 7 bases aligning to TRBD1. The germline CDR1 and CDR2 sequences are SGHAT and FQNNGV. The CDR3 runs 15 residues. CDR3 in amino acids: CACSLVRGLGETQYF. CDR3 in DNA: TGTGCCTGCAGCTTAGTTAGGGGGCTGGGGGAGACCCAGTACTTC.

Concerning this clonotype itself: A much more abundant neighbour one base away suggests this may be a read error. The rearrangement uses TRBV7-3 and TRBJ2-3, with D unresolved. This CDR3 has 17 amino acids. The germline V gene encodes CDR1 SGHTA and CDR2 FQGTGA. The V end lost 6 bases, the J end lost 2 bases, and 21 bases lay between the germline ends. Written as DNA, the CDR3 is TGTGCCAGCAGTCCCCGCCCGGACCACCTGGCCACAGATACGCAGTATTTT. Its translation: CASSPRPDHLATDTQYF. Full variable domain (missing parts from reference TRBV7-3 and TRBJ2-3): GAGVSQTPSNKVTEKGKYVELRCDPISGHTALYWYRQSLGQGPEFLIYFQGTGAADDSGLPNDRFFAVRPEGSVSTLKIQRTERGDSAVYLCASSPRPDHLATDTQYFGPGTRLTVL.

This clonotype has ten or more counts. The chain couples TRBV29-1 to TRBJ2-5; D is undetermined. Germline V lookup: CDR1 SQVTM, CDR2 ANQGSEA. V was shortened by 4 bases and J by 1 base, with 19 bases between the two germline ends. This CDR3 is 16 amino acids long. The CDR3 sequence: CSVVFVSAATQETQYF. In DNA, the CDR3 is TGCAGCGTTGTCTTCGTTTCGGCGGCTACCCAAGAGACCCAGTACTTC.

This clonotype came up once. A much bigger clone sits one base away, suggesting this may be a read error. The chain has TRBV6-4 and TRBJ2-1; D not resolved. V lost 8 bases and J 7 bases, leaving 15 bases between the germline ends. Looked up from germline, CDR1 is MRHNA and CDR2 is SNTAGT. There are 13 residues in the CDR3. The CDR3 nucleotides read TGTGCCAGCCCCCCAGAGTGGAGAAATGAGCAGTTCTTC. Translating gives CASPPEWRNEQFF.

For this clonotype: This may stem from a read error, because a much larger clone lies one nucleotide away. The chain links TRBV9 to TRBJ2-5, with D possibly being TRBD1 or TRBD2 (5 bases each). The length of the CDR3 is 15 residues. Germline assignment: CDR1 SGDLS and CDR2 YYNGEE. Written as DNA, the CDR3 is TGTGCCAGCAGCGTAGGTGTGGGCCAAGGGGAGACCCCGTACTTC. It codes for CASSVGVGQGETPYF. Using reference TRBV9 and TRBJ2-5 for the parts outside the CDR3, the full variable domain is DSGVTQTPKHLITATGQRVTLRCSPRSGDLSVYWYQQSLDQGLQFLIQYYNGEERAKGNILERFSAQQFPDLHSELNLSSLELGDSALYFCASSVGVGQGETPYFGPGTRLLVL.

As to this clonotype: Germline is not matched at one junction end, which may reflect a read error. V is TRBV24-1 and J is TRBJ2-7; D gene unclear. Germline CDR1 reads KGHDR; CDR2 reads SFDVKD. The CDR3 spans 14 residues. The CDR3 loop reads CATNDRTPPYEQSF. Here the CDR3 DNA reads TGTGCCACCAATGATCGGACGCCACCCTACGAGCAGTCCTTC.

At least ten counts were recorded for this clonotype. This rearrangement joins TRBV7-8 to TRBJ1-5, with D hard to call. V lost 5 bases, J lost 6 bases, and 11 bases lay in between. The CDR3 consists of 13 residues. Germline-derived CDR1 and CDR2 are SGHVS and FQNEAQ. This CDR3 reads CASSIDPGQPQHF. The CDR3, as DNA: TGTGCCAGCAGCATAGACCCGGGTCAGCCCCAGCATTTT.

This clonotype was recorded at least ten times. In DNA, the CDR3 is TGTGCCAGCAGTCACAGGGAGACCTACAATGAGCAGTTCTTC. Translating it yields CASSHRETYNEQFF. This chain links TRBV6-5 with TRBJ2-1, with a tentative D call TRBD1 (6 bases). This CDR3 comprises 14 residues. The ends were cut back, 5 bases at V and 2 bases at J, with 10 bases in the middle. CDR1 is MNHEY and CDR2 is SVGAGI in the germline V gene.

In its sample, this clonotype was seen many times. This sequence joins TRBV6-5 and TRBJ2-1, with 10 bases aligning to TRBD2. There are 16 residues in the CDR3. J lost 4 bases, V lost 5 bases, and 8 bases had no gene match. The germline gives CDR1 MNHEY, CDR2 SVGAGI. The CDR3 nucleotides are TGTGCCAGCAGTACTCGGACTAGCGGTTATTACAATGAGCAGTTCTTC. Amino acid sequence: CASSTRTSGYYNEQFF.

This clonotype has a count of ten or more. The chain combines TRBV19 with TRBJ2-1; D call uncertain. V was trimmed by 5 bases and J by 2 bases, leaving 10 bases between them. The CDR3 loop spans 14 amino acids. Germline CDR1 reads LNHDA; CDR2 reads SQIVND (reference sequence). CDR3 nucleotide sequence: TGTGCCAGTAGTTGGGCCCAGGCCTACAATGAGCAGTTCTTC. Protein product: CASSWAQAYNEQFF.

This clonotype showed up just a few times. A much larger clone is a single base away; this may be a read error. The rearrangement joins TRBV11-3 to TRBJ2-5, with D unclear. Trimming removed 1 base at V and 4 bases at J, with 19 bases between. This CDR3 is 17 amino acids long. Germline CDR1 reads SGHNT; CDR2 reads YENEEA. The CDR3 region has the DNA TGTGCCAGCAGCTTAGCGGCAGGAACGGCCACCCGAGAGACCCAGTACTTC. Translating it yields CASSLAAGTATRETQYF.

CDR3 nucleotide sequence: TGCAGTGCCGCGGGGCTAGCAGAAACCAAAGCCTACGAGCAGTACTTC. Translated, it gives CSAAGLAETKAYEQYF. The chain couples TRBV20-1 to TRBJ2-7; tentative D call: TRBD2 (6 bases). The germline CDR1 and CDR2 sequences are DFQATT and SNEGSKA (reference sequence). The CDR3 is 16 residues long. V was shortened by 6 bases and J by 2 bases, with 23 bases between the two germline ends.

The DNA of the CDR3 is TGTGCCAGCTCCGGGACAGGGGGCGAGGTCTATGGCTACACCTTC. This sequence encodes CASSGTGGEVYGYTF. The chain couples TRBV7-2 to TRBJ1-2; 12 bases fit TRBD1. This CDR3 contains 15 residues. The ends lost 8 bases at V and 4 bases at J; junction bases unmatched: 8. Germline V gives CDR1 SGHTA, CDR2 FQGNSA.

A word on this clonotype: The DNA is left out, because the CDR3 cannot be placed on it with certainty; the CDR3 is given as TCRdb lists it. This rearrangement joins TRBV12-3 or TRBV12-4 to TRBJ1-4; TRBD1, the D gene given by the table, was not confirmed from the DNA. The CDR3 is 22 residues long, ends included. CDR3 region: CASSLTGSYEQYFGPGNEKLFF.

This clonotype was observed many times. CDR3: CASSQVVGDEQYF. The CDR3 DNA is TGTGCCAGCAGCCAAGTTGTAGGGGACGAGCAGTACTTC. This sequence joins TRBV3-1 and TRBJ2-7, with TRBD1 as a possible D gene (5 bases). The V and J ends lost 1 base and 5 bases respectively, with 9 bases between them. Germline V gene lookup returns CDR1 LGHDT and CDR2 YNNKEL (reference sequence). This CDR3 is built from 13 residues.

With regard to this clonotype: One junction end disagrees with the germline gene, perhaps due to a read error. V gene TRBV9 combines with J gene TRBJ1-2; D ambiguous. This CDR3 comprises 14 residues. Germline V gene lookup returns CDR1 SGDLS and CDR2 YYNGEE. The CDR3 coding sequence is TGTGCCAGCAGCAGTTTCAAGGGTATCCATGGCTACTCCTTC. Translated: CASSSFKGIHGYSF.

This clonotype was found many times. The CDR3 region is CASSRAPTYEQYF. In nucleotides, the CDR3 is TGTGCCAGCAGTCGAGCGCCTACTTACGAGCAGTACTTC. J is TRBJ2-7 and V is TRBV6-2 or TRBV6-3, with D unresolved. CDR1 is MNHEY and CDR2 is SVGEGT in the germline V gene. The CDR3 length is 13 residues. Deletions cut 5 bases from V and 4 bases from J, with 12 bases between.

The rearrangement uses TRBV5-4 and TRBJ2-3; 9 bases line up with TRBD1. J lost 4 bases, V lost 5 bases, and 8 bases had no gene match. This CDR3 comprises 15 residues. CDR1 and CDR2 (germline): SGHNT, YYREEE (reference sequence). The CDR3 loop is CASRGTGFDADTQYF. The CDR3 coding sequence is TGTGCCAGCAGAGGGACAGGGTTTGACGCAGATACGCAGTATTTT.

This clonotype was observed a single time. Without the conserved terminal phenylalanine or tryptophan, this CDR3 likely stems from a read error. The chain is built from TRBV19 and TRBJ2-5; TRBD2 matches at 10 bases. CDR1 is LNHDA and CDR2 is SQIVND in the germline V gene (reference sequence). V lost 3 bases and J lost 3; bases outside the gene matches: 4. The length of the CDR3 is 15 residues. CDR3 nucleotide sequence: TGTGCCAGTAGTATGCAAGGACTAGCGGAAGAGACCCAGTACCTT. Translation gives CASSMQGLAEETQYL.

The chain's CDR3 is CVSHRAEAFF. CDR3 DNA sequence: TGTGTCTCACACAGGGCTGAAGCTTTCTTT. The gene calls are TRBV6-1 and TRBJ1-1; D perhaps matches TRBD1 (6 bases). The CDR3 length is 10 residues. The germline CDR1 and CDR2 sequences are MNHNS and SASEGT.

The chain employs TRBV20-1 and TRBJ2-1; 8 bases match TRBD2. The V and J ends lost 3 bases and 7 bases, in that order; junction bases with no gene match: 5. Germline V gene sequence: CDR1 DFQATT, CDR2 SNEGSKA (reference sequence). This CDR3 comprises 13 residues. The DNA for the CDR3 is TGCAGTGCTAGTCGGACTAGCAGAAATGAGCAGTTCTTC. This gives the protein CSASRTSRNEQFF.

Many counts were recorded for this clonotype. The chain combines TRBV20-1 with TRBJ2-7, with D perhaps assigned TRBD1 or TRBD2 (5 bases each). This CDR3 is built from 13 residues. Deletions cut 2 bases from V and 3 bases from J, with 11 bases between. Per germline, CDR1 DFQATT and CDR2 SNEGSKA (reference sequence). The CDR3 DNA sequence: TGCAGTGCTAGACGGGACCTCCACTACGAGCAGTACTTC. Its protein is CSARRDLHYEQYF.

This clonotype was counted many times. The chain uses TRBV6-1 and TRBJ2-7; 7 positions match TRBD1. CDR1 is MNHNS, CDR2 SASEGT, per germline. With V trimmed by 2 bases and J by 5 bases, 9 bases remained unmatched. This CDR3 is 15 amino acids long. In DNA form, the CDR3 reads TGTGCCAGCAGTGAAATTCAGACAGGGATCGACGAGCAGTACTTC. Amino acids: CASSEIQTGIDEQYF.

This clonotype has ten or more counts. The chain recombines TRBV6-6 with TRBJ1-2; 11 bases are shared with TRBD1. This CDR3 is 16 amino acids long. Germline V gene data show CDR1 as MNHNY and CDR2 as SVGAGI (reference sequence). The V segment lost 2 bases and the J segment 6 bases; nucleotides outside the gene matches: 8. The DNA for the CDR3 is TGTGCCAGCAGTTACGAAGGCCCGGACAGGGGGCATGGCTACACCTTC. It codes for CASSYEGPDRGHGYTF.

There are many counts of this clonotype. The chain couples TRBV10-2 to TRBJ2-1; D uncertain. The CDR3 is 11 amino acids. Germline-derived CDR1 and CDR2 are WSHSY and SAAADI. V lost 8 bases and J lost 7, with 9 bases in between. The CDR3 protein is CASSGANEQFF. CDR3 bases: TGCGCCAGCTCAGGTGCGAATGAGCAGTTCTTC.

This clonotype was seen ten or more times. The chain links TRBV7-8 to TRBJ1-1; the D is unclear. Per germline, CDR1 SGHVS and CDR2 FQNEAQ. The CDR3 extends over 13 amino acids. V dropped 2 bases and J dropped 11 bases, with 15 bases sitting between them. The CDR3 bases are TGTGCCAGCAGCTTATTTGGGGATCCGGGGGCTTTCTTT. Amino acid sequence: CASSLFGDPGAFF.

This clonotype was seen at least ten times. The rearrangement uses TRBV20-1 and TRBJ2-7; 7 bases align to TRBD1. The CDR3 totals 15 residues. V lost 0 bases, J lost 3 bases, and 8 bases stayed unmatched. The germline V gene encodes CDR1 DFQATT and CDR2 SNEGSKA (reference sequence). The CDR3 loop reads CSAREGRGRFYEQYF. CDR3 in DNA: TGCAGTGCTAGAGAAGGAAGGGGGCGGTTCTACGAGCAGTACTTC.

This clonotype was recorded at least ten times. This chain links TRBV12-3 or TRBV12-4 with TRBJ2-1; a possible D gene is TRBD1 (6 bases). The CDR3 length is 14 residues. Deletions cut 5 bases from V and 7 bases from J, with 15 bases between. The CDR3 nucleotides are TGTGCCAGCAGTCGCCAGGGGTCCTCGAATGAGCAGTTCTTC. Its protein product is CASSRQGSSNEQFF.

This clonotype was seen only a few times. V and J are TRBV5-1 and TRBJ2-5, with a weak D call TRBD1 (5 bases). The V and J ends lost 0 bases and 5 bases respectively, with 14 bases between them. Germline loops: CDR1 SGHRS, CDR2 YFSETQ. The CDR3 has 15 amino acids. Written as DNA, the CDR3 is TGCGCCAGCAGCTTGGAGGGGCGAAGCCACGAGACCCAGTACTTC. Residues: CASSLEGRSHETQYF.

With respect to this clonotype: The conserved phenylalanine or tryptophan normally closing the CDR3 is absent here, so this likely arose from a read error. The chain is built from TRBV7-2 and TRBJ2-3; possibly TRBD1 for D (6 bases). The V gene's germline CDR1 is SGHTA and CDR2 FQGNSA. V was cut by 5 bases and J by 2 bases, with 14 bases left in between. This CDR3 has 15 residues. The CDR3 protein is CASSTNTGHTDTQYL. Here the CDR3 DNA reads TGTGCCAGCAGCACGAACACGGGACACACAGATACGCAGTATCTT.

The chain joins TRBV7-3 to TRBJ2-7; TRBD2 aligns across 8 bases. V trimming: 4 bases; J trimming: 3 bases; junction bases outside the gene matches: 5. This CDR3 comprises 14 residues. In germline, CDR1 is SGHTA, CDR2 FQGTGA. The CDR3 region has the DNA TGTGCCAGCAGCTCTCTAGCGGGTAACTACGAGCAGTACTTC. Its protein product is CASSSLAGNYEQYF.

Details on this clonotype: A much larger clone differs by one base, so this may be a read error. The CDR3 reads CASSHSNFNQPQHF. DNA of the CDR3: TGTGCCAGCAGTCACTCCAACTTCAATCAGCCCCAGCATTTT. The rearrangement joins TRBV6-2 or TRBV6-3 to TRBJ1-5, with no clear D. CDR1 is MNHEY, CDR2 SVGEGT, per germline. This CDR3 is built from 14 residues.